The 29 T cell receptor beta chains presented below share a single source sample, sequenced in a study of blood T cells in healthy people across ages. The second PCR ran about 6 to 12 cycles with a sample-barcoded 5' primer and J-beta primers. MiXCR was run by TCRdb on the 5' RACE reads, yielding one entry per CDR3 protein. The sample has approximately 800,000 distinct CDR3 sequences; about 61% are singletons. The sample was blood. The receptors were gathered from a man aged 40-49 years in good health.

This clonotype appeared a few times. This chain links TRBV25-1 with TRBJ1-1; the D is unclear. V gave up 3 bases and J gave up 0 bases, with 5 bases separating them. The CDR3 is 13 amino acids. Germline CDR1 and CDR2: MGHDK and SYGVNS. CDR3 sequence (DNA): TGTGCCAGCAGTGAGGACTTGAACACTGAAGCTTTCTTT. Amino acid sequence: CASSEDLNTEAFF.

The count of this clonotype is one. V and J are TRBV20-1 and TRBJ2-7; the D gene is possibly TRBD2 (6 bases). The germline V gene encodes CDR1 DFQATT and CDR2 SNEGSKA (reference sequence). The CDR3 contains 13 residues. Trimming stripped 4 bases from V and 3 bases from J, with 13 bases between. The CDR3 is CSATTSGFYEQYF. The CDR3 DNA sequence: TGCAGTGCTACGACGAGCGGGTTCTACGAGCAGTACTTC.

The CDR3 region is CASSGEWGAYGYTF. CDR3 DNA sequence: TGTGCCAGCAGCGGCGAGTGGGGGGCCTATGGCTACACCTTC. The chain links TRBV5-6 to TRBJ1-2; D is perhaps TRBD1 (6 bases). The V end was cut by 4 bases, the J end by 4 bases, with 14 bases between. The CDR3 is 14 residues long. Germline V gene sequence: CDR1 SGHDT, CDR2 YYEEEE.

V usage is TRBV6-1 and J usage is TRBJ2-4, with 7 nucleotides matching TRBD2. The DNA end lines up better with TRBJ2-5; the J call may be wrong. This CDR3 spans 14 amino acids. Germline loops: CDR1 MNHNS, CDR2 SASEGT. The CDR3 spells CASSRAGVQETQYF. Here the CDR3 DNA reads TGTGCCAGCAGTAGGGCGGGAGTGCAAGAGACCCAGTACTTC.

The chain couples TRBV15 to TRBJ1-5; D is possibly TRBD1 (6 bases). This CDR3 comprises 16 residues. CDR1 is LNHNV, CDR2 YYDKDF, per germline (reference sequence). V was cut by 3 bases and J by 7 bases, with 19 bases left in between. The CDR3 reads CATSSPRGGEGQPQHF. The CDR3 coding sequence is TGTGCCACCAGCAGTCCTCGAGGGGGTGAGGGACAGCCCCAGCATTTT.

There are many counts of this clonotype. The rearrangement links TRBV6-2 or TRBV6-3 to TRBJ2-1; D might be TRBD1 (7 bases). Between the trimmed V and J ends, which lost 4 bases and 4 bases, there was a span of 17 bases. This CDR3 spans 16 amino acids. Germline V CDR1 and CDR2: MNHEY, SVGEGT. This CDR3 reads CASSLLAEGAYNEQFF. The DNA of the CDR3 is TGTGCCAGCAGTTTATTAGCGGAGGGGGCTTACAATGAGCAGTTCTTC.

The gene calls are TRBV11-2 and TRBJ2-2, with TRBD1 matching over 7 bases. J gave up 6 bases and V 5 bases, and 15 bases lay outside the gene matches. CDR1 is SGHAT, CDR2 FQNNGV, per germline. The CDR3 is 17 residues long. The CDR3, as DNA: TGTGCCAGCAGCCTACTTCGAGGGGGCAGTTCCCCCGGGGAGCTGTTTTTT. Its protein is CASSLLRGGSSPGELFF.

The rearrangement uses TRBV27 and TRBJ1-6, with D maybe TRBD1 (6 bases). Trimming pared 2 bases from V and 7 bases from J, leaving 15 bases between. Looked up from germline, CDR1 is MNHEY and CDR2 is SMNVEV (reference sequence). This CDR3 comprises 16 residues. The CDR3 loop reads CASSLGTGARNSPLHF. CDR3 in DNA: TGTGCCAGCAGTTTAGGTACGGGGGCGCGAAATTCACCCCTCCACTTT.

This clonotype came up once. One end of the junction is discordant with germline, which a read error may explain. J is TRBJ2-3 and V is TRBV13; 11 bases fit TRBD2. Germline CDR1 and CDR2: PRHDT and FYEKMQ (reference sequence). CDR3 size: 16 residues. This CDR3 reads CASSSRTSGRTDMQYF. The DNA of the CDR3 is TGTGCCAGCAGCTCAAGGACTAGCGGGCGCACAGATATGCAGTATTTT.

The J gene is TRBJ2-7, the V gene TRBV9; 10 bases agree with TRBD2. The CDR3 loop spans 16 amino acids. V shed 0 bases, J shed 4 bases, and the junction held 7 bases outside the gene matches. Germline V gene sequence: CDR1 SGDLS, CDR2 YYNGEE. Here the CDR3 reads CASSVGASGSPYEQYF. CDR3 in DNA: TGTGCCAGCAGCGTAGGGGCTAGCGGGAGTCCGTACGAGCAGTACTTC.

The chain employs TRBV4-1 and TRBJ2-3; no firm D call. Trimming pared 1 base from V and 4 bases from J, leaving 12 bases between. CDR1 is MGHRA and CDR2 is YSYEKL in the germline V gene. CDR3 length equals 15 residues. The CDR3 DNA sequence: TGCGCCAGCAGCCAAGTTAACCACGGATCAGATACGCAGTATTTT. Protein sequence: CASSQVNHGSDTQYF.

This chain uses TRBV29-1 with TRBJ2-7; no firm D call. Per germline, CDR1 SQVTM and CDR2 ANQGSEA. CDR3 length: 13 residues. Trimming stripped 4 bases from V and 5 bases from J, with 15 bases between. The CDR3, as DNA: TGCAGCGTTGTCCCGGGCCCCAGCGACGAGCAGTACTTC. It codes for CSVVPGPSDEQYF.

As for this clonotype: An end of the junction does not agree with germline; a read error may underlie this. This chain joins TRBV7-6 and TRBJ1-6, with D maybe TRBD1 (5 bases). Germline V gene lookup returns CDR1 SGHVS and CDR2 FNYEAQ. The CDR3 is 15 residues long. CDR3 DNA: TGTGCCAGCAGCTTGAGGTCGGGGGATAATTCACCCCCCCACTTT. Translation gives CASSLRSGDNSPPHF.

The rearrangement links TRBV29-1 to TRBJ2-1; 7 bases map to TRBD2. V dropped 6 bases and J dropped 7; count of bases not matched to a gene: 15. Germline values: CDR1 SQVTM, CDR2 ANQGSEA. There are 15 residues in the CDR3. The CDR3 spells CSVDQRAGRGNEQFF. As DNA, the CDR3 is TGCAGCGTCGATCAAAGGGCGGGGCGGGGGAATGAGCAGTTCTTC.

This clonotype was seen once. CDR3 in amino acids: CASSLGYREWTGITGELFF. The CDR3 DNA follows: TGTGCCAGCAGCTTAGGTTACAGGGAGTGGACTGGCATTACCGGGGAGCTGTTTTTT. The V call is TRBV7-8, the J call TRBJ2-2, with D possibly TRBD1 on 6 matching bases. The CDR3 runs to 19 residues. V was clipped by 1 base and J by 5 bases, with 23 bases between them. In germline, CDR1 is SGHVS, CDR2 FQNEAQ.

This chain's CDR3 is CSVEGLAGGPEYSYNEQFF. CDR3 bases: TGCAGCGTTGAAGGCTTAGCGGGAGGGCCCGAGTACTCCTACAATGAGCAGTTCTTC. The rearrangement uses TRBV29-1 and TRBJ2-1, with 11 bases identical to TRBD2. The CDR3 runs 19 residues. Trimming removed 1 base from V and 0 bases from J; junction bases left unmatched: 11. Per germline, CDR1 SQVTM and CDR2 ANQGSEA.

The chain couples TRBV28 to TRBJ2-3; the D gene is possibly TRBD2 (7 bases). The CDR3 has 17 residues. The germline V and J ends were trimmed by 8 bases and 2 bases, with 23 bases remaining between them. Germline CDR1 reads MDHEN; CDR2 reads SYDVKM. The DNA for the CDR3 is TGTGCCAGCGAGGGGGGGGCACCTAGCCCCTACACAGATACGCAGTATTTT. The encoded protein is CASEGGAPSPYTDTQYF.

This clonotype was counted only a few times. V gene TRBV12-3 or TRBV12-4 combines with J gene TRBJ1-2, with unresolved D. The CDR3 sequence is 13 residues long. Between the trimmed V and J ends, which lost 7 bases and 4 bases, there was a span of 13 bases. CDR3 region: CASTREGFYGYTF. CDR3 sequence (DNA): TGTGCCAGCACCCGGGAGGGCTTCTATGGCTACACCTTC.

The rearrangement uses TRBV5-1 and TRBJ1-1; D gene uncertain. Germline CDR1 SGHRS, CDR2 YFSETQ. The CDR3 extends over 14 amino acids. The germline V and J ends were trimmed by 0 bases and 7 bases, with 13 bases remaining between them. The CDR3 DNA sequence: TGCGCCAGCAGCTTGGACAGCGGGTATTATGAAGCTTTCTTT. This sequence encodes CASSLDSGYYEAFF.

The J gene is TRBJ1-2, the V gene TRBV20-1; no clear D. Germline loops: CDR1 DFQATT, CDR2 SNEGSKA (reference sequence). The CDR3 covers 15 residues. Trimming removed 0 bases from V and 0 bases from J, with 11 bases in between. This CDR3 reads CSARDRARANYGYTF. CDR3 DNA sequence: TGCAGTGCTAGAGATCGGGCCAGAGCTAACTATGGCTACACCTTC.

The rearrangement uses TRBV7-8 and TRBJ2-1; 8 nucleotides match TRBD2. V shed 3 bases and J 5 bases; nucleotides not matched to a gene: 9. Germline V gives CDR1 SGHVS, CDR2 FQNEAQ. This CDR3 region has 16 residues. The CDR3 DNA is TGTGCCAGCAGCTTTCTCGGGAGGGCCGCCGACAATGAGCAGTTCTTC. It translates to CASSFLGRAADNEQFF. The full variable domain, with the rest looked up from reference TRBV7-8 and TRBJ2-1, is GAGVSQSPRYKVAKRGQDVALRCDPISGHVSLFWYQQALGQGPEFLTYFQNEAQLDKSGLPSDRFFAERPEGSVSTLKIQRTQQEDSAVYLCASSFLGRAADNEQFFGPGTRLTVL.

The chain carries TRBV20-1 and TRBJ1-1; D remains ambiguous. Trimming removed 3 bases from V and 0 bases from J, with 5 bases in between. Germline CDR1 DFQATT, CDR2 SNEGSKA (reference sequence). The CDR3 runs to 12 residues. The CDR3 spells CSASWVNTEAFF. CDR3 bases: TGCAGTGCTAGCTGGGTGAACACTGAAGCTTTCTTT.

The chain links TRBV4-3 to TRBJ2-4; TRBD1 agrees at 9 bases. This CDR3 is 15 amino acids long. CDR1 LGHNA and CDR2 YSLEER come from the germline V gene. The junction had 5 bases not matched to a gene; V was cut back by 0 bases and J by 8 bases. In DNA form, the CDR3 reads TGCGCCAGCAGCCAAGATCGGGACAGGGTATACATTCAGTACTTC. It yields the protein CASSQDRDRVYIQYF.

In nucleotides, the CDR3 is TGTGCCAGCAGCTTAGAAGCGGGAGGGCCCTATGAGCAGTTCTTC. Protein sequence: CASSLEAGGPYEQFF. V usage is TRBV11-2 and J usage is TRBJ2-1; TRBD2 matches 10 bases. Losses at the gene ends were 0 bases for V and 8 bases for J; bases not matched to a gene: 4. CDR1 is SGHAT and CDR2 is FQNNGV in the germline V gene. This CDR3 is 15 amino acids long.

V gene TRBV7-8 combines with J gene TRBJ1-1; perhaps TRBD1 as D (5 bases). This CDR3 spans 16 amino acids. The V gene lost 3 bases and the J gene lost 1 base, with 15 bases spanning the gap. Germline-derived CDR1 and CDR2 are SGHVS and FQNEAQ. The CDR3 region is CASSFSLRTQNTEAFF. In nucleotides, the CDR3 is TGTGCCAGCAGCTTTTCCCTTCGGACACAGAACACTGAAGCTTTCTTT.

This CDR3 is CSVGPGQGAYEQYF. The DNA for the CDR3 is TGCAGCGTTGGCCCGGGACAGGGGGCCTACGAGCAGTACTTC. The chain joins TRBV29-1 to TRBJ2-7; 11 nucleotides line up with TRBD1. This CDR3 comprises 14 residues. CDR1 SQVTM and CDR2 ANQGSEA come from the germline V gene. V lost 4 bases to trimming and J lost 2 bases; unmatched junction nucleotides: 4.

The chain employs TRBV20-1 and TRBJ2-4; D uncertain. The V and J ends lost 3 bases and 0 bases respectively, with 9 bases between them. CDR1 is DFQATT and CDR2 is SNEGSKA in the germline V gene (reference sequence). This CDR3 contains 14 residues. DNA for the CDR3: TGCAGTGCTAGTTTGAGTGAAGCCAAAAACATTCAGTACTTC. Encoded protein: CSASLSEAKNIQYF.

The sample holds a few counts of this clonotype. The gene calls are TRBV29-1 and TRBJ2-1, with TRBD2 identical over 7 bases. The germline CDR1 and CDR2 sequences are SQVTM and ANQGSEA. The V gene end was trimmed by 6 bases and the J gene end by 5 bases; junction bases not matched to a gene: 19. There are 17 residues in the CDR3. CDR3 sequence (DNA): TGCAGCGTCGCCCGATATCCGGGAGGCTCGCAGAACAATGAGCAGTTCTTC. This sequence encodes CSVARYPGGSQNNEQFF.

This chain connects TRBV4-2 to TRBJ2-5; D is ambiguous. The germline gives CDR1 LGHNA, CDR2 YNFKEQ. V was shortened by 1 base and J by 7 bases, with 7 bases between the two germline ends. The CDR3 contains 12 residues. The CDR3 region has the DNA TGTGCCAGCAGCCAAGGATGGGGGACCCAGTACTTC. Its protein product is CASSQGWGTQYF.